This TCR beta chain was profiled in a study of control samples from healthy donors and cancer patients. CDR1 and CDR2 from the germline V gene are LNHDA and SQIVND (reference sequence). V gave up 1 base and J gave up 8 bases, with 12 bases separating them. The CDR3 totals 14 residues. Sequencing used immunoSEQ multiplex PCR; TCRdb keeps in-frame clones, though not all of them. This repertoire shows approximately 150,000 clones, about 91% found once; its top ten account for 3% to 4%. The chain is built from TRBV19 and TRBJ2-1, with a tentative D call TRBD2 (6 bases). Sample: blood. The clonotype comes from a man between 25 and 39 years old in good health. CDR3 coding DNA: TGTGCCAGTAGTATAGTCGGTGGAGGGGATGAGCAGTTCTTC. As protein: CASSIVGGGDEQFF.